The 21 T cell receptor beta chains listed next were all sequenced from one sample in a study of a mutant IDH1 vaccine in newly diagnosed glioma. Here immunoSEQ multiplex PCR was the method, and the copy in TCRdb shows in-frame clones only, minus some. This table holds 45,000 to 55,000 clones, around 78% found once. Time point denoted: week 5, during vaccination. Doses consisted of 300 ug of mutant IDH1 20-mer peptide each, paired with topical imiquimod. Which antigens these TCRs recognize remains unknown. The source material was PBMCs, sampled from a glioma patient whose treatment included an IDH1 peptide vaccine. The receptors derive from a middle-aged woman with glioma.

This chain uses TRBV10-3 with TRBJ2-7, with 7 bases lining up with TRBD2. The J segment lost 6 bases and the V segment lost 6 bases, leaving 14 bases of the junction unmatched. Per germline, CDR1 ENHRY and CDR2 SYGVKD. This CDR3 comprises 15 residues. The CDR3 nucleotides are TGTGCCATCAGGGGGGAGGGGCTAGGGAGTTTCGAGCAGTACTTC. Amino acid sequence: CAIRGEGLGSFEQYF.

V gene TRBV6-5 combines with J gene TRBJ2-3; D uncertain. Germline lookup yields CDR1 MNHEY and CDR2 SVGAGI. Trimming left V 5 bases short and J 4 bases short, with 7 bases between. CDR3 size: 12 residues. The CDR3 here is CASSRRPDTQYF. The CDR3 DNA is TGTGCCAGCAGTAGACGTCCAGATACGCAGTATTTT.

CDR3 residues: CASSLEPGGSPLHF. The CDR3 DNA reads TGTGCCAGCAGCTTAGAACCTGGAGGCTCACCCCTCCACTTT. The V gene is TRBV11-2, the J gene TRBJ1-6; D unresolved. Trimming removed 0 bases at V and 10 bases at J, with 10 bases between. Per germline, CDR1 SGHAT and CDR2 FQNNGV. The CDR3 sequence is 14 residues long.

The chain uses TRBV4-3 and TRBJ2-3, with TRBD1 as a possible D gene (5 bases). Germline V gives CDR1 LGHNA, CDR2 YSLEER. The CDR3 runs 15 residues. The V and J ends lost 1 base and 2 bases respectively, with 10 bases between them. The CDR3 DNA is TGCGCCAGCAGCCAAGGTGTAGGGGTCACAGATACGCAGTATTTT. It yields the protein CASSQGVGVTDTQYF.

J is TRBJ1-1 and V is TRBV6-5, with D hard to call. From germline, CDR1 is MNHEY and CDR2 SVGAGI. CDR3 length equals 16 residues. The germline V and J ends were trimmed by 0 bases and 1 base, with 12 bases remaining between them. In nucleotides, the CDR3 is TGTGCCAGCAGTTACTCGGTCGGGCTGTCGAACACTGAAGCTTTCTTT. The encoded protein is CASSYSVGLSNTEAFF.

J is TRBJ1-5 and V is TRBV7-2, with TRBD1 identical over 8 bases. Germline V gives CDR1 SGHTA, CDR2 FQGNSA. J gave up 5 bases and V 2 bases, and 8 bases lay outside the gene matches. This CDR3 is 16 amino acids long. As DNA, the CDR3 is TGTGCCAGCAGCTTACGAGACAGGGGTTGGGATCAGCCCCAGCATTTT. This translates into CASSLRDRGWDQPQHF.

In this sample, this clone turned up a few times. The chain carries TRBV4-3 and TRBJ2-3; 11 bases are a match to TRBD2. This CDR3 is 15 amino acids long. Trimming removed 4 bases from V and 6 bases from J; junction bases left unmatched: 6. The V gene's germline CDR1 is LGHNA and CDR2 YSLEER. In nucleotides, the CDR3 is TGCGCCAGCAGCCCCAATAGCGGGGGGGCGGATACGCAGTATTTT. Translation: CASSPNSGGADTQYF.

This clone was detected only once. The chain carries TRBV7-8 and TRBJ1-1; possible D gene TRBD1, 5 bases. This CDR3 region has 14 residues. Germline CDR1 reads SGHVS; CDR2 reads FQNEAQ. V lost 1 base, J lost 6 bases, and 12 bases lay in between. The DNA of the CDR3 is TGTGCCAGCAGCTTAGAGGGGCGGCAGGCTGAAGCTTTCTTT. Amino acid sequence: CASSLEGRQAEAFF.

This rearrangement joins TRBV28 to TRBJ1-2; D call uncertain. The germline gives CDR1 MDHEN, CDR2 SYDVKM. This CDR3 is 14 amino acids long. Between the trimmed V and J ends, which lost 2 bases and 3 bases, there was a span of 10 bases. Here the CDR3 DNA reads TGTGCCAGCAGTTTACGGGGAGCGGACTATGGCTACACCTTC. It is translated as CASSLRGADYGYTF.

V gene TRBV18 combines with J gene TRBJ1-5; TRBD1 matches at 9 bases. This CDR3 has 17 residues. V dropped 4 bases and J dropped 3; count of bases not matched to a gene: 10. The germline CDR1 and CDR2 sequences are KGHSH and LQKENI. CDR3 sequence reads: CASSQLSGTGHNQPQHF. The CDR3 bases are TGTGCCAGCTCACAACTTTCCGGGACAGGGCACAATCAGCCCCAGCATTTT.

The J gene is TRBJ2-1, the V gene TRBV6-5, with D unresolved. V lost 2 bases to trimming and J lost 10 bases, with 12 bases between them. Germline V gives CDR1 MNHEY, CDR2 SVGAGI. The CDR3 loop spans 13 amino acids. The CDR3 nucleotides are TGTGCCAGCAGTTACACGTGGGCGAGGGAGCAGTTCTTC. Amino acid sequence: CASSYTWAREQFF.

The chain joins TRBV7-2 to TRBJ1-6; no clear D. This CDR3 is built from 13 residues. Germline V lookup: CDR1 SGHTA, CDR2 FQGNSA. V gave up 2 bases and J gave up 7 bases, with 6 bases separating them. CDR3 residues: CASSLTRNSPLHF. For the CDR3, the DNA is TGTGCCAGCAGCTTAACCCGGAATTCACCCCTCCACTTT. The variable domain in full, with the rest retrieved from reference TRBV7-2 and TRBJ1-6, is GAGVSQSPSNKVTEKGKDVELRCDPISGHTALYWYRQSLGQGLEFLIYFQGNSAPDKSGLPSDRFSAERTGGSVSTLTIQRTQQEDSAVYLCASSLTRNSPLHFGNGTRLTVT.

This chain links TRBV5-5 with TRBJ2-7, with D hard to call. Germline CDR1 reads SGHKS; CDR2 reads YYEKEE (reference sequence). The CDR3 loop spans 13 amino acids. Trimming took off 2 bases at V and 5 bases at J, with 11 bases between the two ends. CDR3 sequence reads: CASSFFSIHEQYF. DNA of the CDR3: TGTGCCAGCAGCTTCTTCTCGATCCACGAGCAGTACTTC.

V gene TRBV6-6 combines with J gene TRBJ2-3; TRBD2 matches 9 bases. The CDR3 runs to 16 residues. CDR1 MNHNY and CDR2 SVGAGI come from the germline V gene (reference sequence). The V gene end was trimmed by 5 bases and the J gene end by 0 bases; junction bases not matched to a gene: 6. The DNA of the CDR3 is TGTGCCAGCAGTAATAGGGCGGGGGGGAGCACAGATACGCAGTATTTT. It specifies CASSNRAGGSTDTQYF.

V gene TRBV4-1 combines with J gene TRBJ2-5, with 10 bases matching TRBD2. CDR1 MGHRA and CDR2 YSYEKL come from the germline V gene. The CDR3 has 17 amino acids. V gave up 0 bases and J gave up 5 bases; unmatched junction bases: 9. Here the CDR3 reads CASSQEGSGGLRETQYF. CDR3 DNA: TGCGCCAGCAGCCAAGAAGGTAGCGGGGGGCTAAGGGAGACCCAGTACTTC.

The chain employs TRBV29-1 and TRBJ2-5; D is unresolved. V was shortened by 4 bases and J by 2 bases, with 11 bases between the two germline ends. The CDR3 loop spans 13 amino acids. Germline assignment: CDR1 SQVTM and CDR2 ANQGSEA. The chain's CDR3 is CSVALGGQETQYF. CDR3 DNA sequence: TGCAGCGTTGCGTTAGGTGGACAAGAGACCCAGTACTTC.

The CDR3: CASSGTGRDGYTF. Here the CDR3 DNA reads TGTGCCAGCAGTGGGACAGGGCGGGATGGCTACACCTTC. The genes are TRBV2 and TRBJ1-2; 8 bases fit TRBD1. V shed 4 bases and J 6 bases; nucleotides not matched to a gene: 4. Germline CDR1 is SNHLY and CDR2 is FYNNEI. This CDR3 is built from 13 residues.

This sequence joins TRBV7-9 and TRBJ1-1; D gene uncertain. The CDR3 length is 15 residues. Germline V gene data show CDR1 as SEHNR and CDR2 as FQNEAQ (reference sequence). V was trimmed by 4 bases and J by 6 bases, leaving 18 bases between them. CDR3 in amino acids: CASSSGWGRPAEAFF. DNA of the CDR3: TGTGCCAGCAGCTCTGGTTGGGGTAGACCCGCTGAAGCTTTCTTT.

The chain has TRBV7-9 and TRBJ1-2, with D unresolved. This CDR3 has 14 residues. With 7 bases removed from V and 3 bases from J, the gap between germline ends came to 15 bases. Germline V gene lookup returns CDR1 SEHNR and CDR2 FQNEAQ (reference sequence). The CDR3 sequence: CASMAIWGDYGYTF. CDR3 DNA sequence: TGTGCCAGCATGGCCATATGGGGAGACTATGGCTACACCTTC.

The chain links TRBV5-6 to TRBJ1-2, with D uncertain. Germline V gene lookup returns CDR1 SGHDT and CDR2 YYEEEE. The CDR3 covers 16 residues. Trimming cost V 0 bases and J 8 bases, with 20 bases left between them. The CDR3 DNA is TGTGCCAGCAGCTTGGTTCCTCGGCCCCGAAGGTCAGGCTACACCTTC. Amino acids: CASSLVPRPRRSGYTF.

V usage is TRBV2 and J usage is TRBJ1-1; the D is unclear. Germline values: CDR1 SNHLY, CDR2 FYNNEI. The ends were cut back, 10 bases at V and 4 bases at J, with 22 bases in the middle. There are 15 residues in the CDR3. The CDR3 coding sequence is TGTGCCATCCTTAATCGGGTTTCCGGCCTCACTGAAGCTTTCTTT. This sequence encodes CAILNRVSGLTEAFF.